This TCR beta chain was obtained from a study of blood T cell repertoires in COVID-19. Measured with immunoSEQ multiplex PCR; TCRdb has only the in-frame clones, and not every one. The data hold more than 200,000 clones, with around nine tenths observed a single time. The germline V gene encodes CDR1 MDHEN and CDR2 SYDVKM. V was cut by 6 bases and J by 5 bases, with 18 bases left in between. The CDR3 consists of 15 residues. V is TRBV28 and J is TRBJ2-3, with TRBD1 as a possible D gene (6 bases). The TCR sequence derives from a woman aged 30 to 39 who had recovered from COVID-19. What was sequenced was PBMCs or T cells enriched from blood (not recorded which). This chain's CDR3 is CASRSPPGAVDTQYF. In DNA form, the CDR3 reads TGTGCCAGCAGAAGCCCGCCAGGGGCGGTAGATACGCAGTATTTT.